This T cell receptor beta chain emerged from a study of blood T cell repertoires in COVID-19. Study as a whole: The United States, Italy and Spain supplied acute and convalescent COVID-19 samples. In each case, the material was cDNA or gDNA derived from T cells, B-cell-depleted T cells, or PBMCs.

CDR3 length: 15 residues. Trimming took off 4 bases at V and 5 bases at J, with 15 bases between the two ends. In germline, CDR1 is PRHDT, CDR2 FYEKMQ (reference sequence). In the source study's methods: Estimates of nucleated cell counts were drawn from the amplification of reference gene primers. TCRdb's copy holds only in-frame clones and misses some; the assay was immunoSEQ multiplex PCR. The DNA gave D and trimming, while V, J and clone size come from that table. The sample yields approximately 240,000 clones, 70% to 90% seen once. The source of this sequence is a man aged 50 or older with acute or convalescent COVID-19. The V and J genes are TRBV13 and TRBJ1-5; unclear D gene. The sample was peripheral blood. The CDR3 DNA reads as TGTGCCAGCAGCTCCGCCGGCACGGGAGATCAGCCCCAGCATTTT. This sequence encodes CASSSAGTGDQPQHF.